The rows below give T cell receptor beta chains drawn from one sample of a study of shared clonotypes between healthy human individuals. TCRdb's copy holds only in-frame clones and misses some; the assay was immunoSEQ multiplex PCR. The data contain about 1.1 million clones, 75% to 80% of them singletons. Sequencing used memory CD4+ T cells from PBMCs. Receptor source: a man between 18 and 29 years old in good health. Some clones in this sample may be carry-over from other donors' samples. CDR3s include the opening cysteine and the closing phenylalanine or tryptophan. D genes are given only for firm matches. Only part of the rows carry a size: once, few, many, or a class if the clone is expanded.

>.|few|TRBV2|TRBJ1-3
TGTGCCAGCAGTCGGGACTTCTCTGGAAACACCATATATTTT
CASSRDFSGNTIYF
>TRBD1|.|TRBV28|TRBJ1-1
TGTGCCAGCAGAGGACAGGGCGGCACTGAAGCTTTCTTT
CASRGQGGTEAFF
>.|few|TRBV19|TRBJ1-1
TGTGCCAGTACCTTGCGTCTGATGAACACTGAAGCTTTCTTT
CASTLRLMNTEAFF
>.|once|TRBV6-5|TRBJ1-3
TGTGCCAGCAGTTACGGCCGGCGGTTCTCTGGAAACACCATATATTTT
CASSYGRRFSGNTIYF
>.|.|TRBV5-6|TRBJ2-5
TGTGCCAGCAGCCGGGACCTGATGACGGAGACCCAGTACTTC
CASSRDLMTETQYF
>.|.|TRBV19|TRBJ2-5
TGTGCCAGTAGTATAGAGGCCCAGCGAGAGACCCAGTACTTC
CASSIEAQRETQYF
>.|few|TRBV5-1|TRBJ2-3
TGCGCCAGCAGCTTAATTCTGGCTAGCACAGATACGCAGTATTTT
CASSLILASTDTQYF
>.|.|TRBV4-2|TRBJ2-1
TGTGCCAGCAGCCAAGTGATAGCGGAATACAATGAGCAGTTCTTC
CASSQVIAEYNEQFF
>TRBD1|few|TRBV5-1|TRBJ2-3
TGCGCCAGCAGCTTGGAAGGGACAGCCACAGATACGCAGTATTTT
CASSLEGTATDTQYF
>TRBD1|.|TRBV15|TRBJ1-4
TGTGCCACCAGCAGAGACGGACAGGGCAATGAAAAACTGTTTTTT
CATSRDGQGNEKLFF
>.|.|TRBV4-1|TRBJ2-6
TGCGCCAGCAGCCAAGCAGGGACTGGGGCCAACGTCCTGACTTTC
CASSQAGTGANVLTF
>.|once|TRBV7-9|TRBJ2-7
TGTGCCAGCAGCTCGCGGGACGGAACCTACGAGCAGTACTTC
CASSSRDGTYEQYF
>.|many|TRBV30|TRBJ1-1
TGTGCCTGGAGCCCCGGGAAGTACACTGAAGCTTTCTTT
CAWSPGKYTEAFF
>TRBD1|once|TRBV7-2|TRBJ1-1
TGTGCCAGCAGCTTAGGAGGGGGCCTGAACACTGAAGCTTTCTTT
CASSLGGGLNTEAFF
>.|.|TRBV5-5|TRBJ2-7
TGTGCCAGCAGCTTCGGACTTCAGGGTTACGAGCAGTACTTC
CASSFGLQGYEQYF
>.|.|TRBV6-6|TRBJ2-2
TGTGCCAGCAGTTACTTGAGTAGTAACACCGGGGAGCTGTTTTTT
CASSYLSSNTGELFF
>.|once|TRBV25-1|TRBJ1-2
TGTGCCAGCAGTTCTGGTCATGGCTACACCTTC
CASSSGHGYTF
>TRBD2|.|TRBV15|TRBJ2-5
TGTGCCACCAGCAGAGATGCCGGGAGGCAGTACTTC
CATSRDAGRQYF
>.|.|TRBV20-1|TRBJ2-1
TGCAGTGCTAGTAGGAGGGAGCAGTTCTTC
CSASRREQFF
>.|once|TRBV10-3|TRBJ1-3
TGTGCCATCAGTGAGTCGGATGGGGCCGGAAACACCATATATTTT
CAISESDGAGNTIYF
>.|.|TRBV5-1|TRBJ2-7
TGCGCCAGCAGCTTGGAATCCGTGGGGGGAACTACCGAGCAGTACTTC
CASSLESVGGTTEQYF
>.|.|TRBV2|TRBJ1-1
TGTGCCAGCAGTGAAGAGAGGCAGATCGCCACTGAAGCTTTCTTT
CASSEERQIATEAFF
>.|.|TRBV9|TRBJ2-7
TGTGCCAGCAGCCCGACAGGTTCCTACGAGCAGTACTTC
CASSPTGSYEQYF
>TRBD2|.|TRBV14|TRBJ2-7
TGTGCCAGCAGCCCGGGACTATTTAGCTCCTACGAGCAGTACTTC
CASSPGLFSSYEQYF
>.|.|TRBV4-1|TRBJ2-4
TGCGCCAGCAGCCAATTGGTCGCACCAGCCAAAAACATTCAGTACTTC
CASSQLVAPAKNIQYF
>TRBD1|.|TRBV27|TRBJ1-2
TGTGCCAGCAGTTCCGCCGGGACAGTAAGCTATGGCTACACCTTC
CASSSAGTVSYGYTF
>TRBD1|.|TRBV4-1|TRBJ1-2
TGCGCCAGCAGCCAAGGGGACAGGGGGTATGGCTACACCTTC
CASSQGDRGYGYTF
>.|.|TRBV5-1|TRBJ1-1
TGCGCCAGCAGCTTGGCTGACACTGTTGCTGAAGCTTTCTTT
CASSLADTVAEAFF
>.|.|TRBV28|TRBJ1-2
TGTGCCAGCAGTCAAAGGATGAGAGATAACTATGGCTACACCTTC
CASSQRMRDNYGYTF
>.|.|TRBV19|TRBJ2-3
TGTGCCAGTAGTATAGGGAGGTTGGATACGCAGTATTTT
CASSIGRLDTQYF
>.|.|TRBV18|TRBJ2-2
TGTGCCAGCTCACCACGTCAGGTGGGCACCGGGGAGCTGTTTTTT
CASSPRQVGTGELFF
>.|once|TRBV28|TRBJ1-5
TGTGCCAGCAGTTTGGTCGGCAGGGTTATGGTAAGCAATCAGCCCCAGCATTTT
CASSLVGRVMVSNQPQHF
>TRBD2|.|TRBV9|TRBJ2-1
TGTGCCAGCAGCGTAGGACTAGCTCACACAACCCTCTCCTACAATGAGCAGTTCTTC
CASSVGLAHTTLSYNEQFF
>.|once|TRBV4-1|TRBJ1-4
TGCGCCAGCAGCCAAATCGAGTCAGGGGATGAAAAACTGTTTTTT
CASSQIESGDEKLFF
>TRBD2|few|TRBV4-1|TRBJ2-5
TGCGCCAGCAGCCAAGAAGGGGTGGATGCGGGAGGGCCTCGAGAGACCCAGTACTTC
CASSQEGVDAGGPRETQYF
>TRBD1|.|TRBV5-4|TRBJ2-4
TGTGCCAGCAGCTCCGGGACAGGGGGCCCGATGGCCAAAAACATTCAGTACTTC
CASSSGTGGPMAKNIQYF
>.|.|TRBV5-1|TRBJ2-1
TGCGCCAGCACCGACACACTGGAGCAGTTCTTC
CASTDTLEQFF
>.|.|TRBV19|TRBJ2-2
TGTGCCAGTAGCAATGGACGGAACACCGGGGAGCTGTTTTTT
CASSNGRNTGELFF
>.|.|TRBV7-9|TRBJ1-1
TGTGCCAGCAGCTTAGGAGGGCCGGATGAAGCTTTCTTT
CASSLGGPDEAFF
>TRBD2|.|TRBV9|TRBJ2-3
TGTGCCAGCAGCGTAGGTGGGGCGGGAGCGAGCACAGATACGCAGTATTTT
CASSVGGAGASTDTQYF
>.|.|TRBV28|TRBJ2-2
TGTGCCAGCATCTCAGGTTTTAACACCGGGGAGCTGTTTTTT
CASISGFNTGELFF
>.|once|TRBV19|TRBJ2-3
TGTGCCAGTAGTATGGACTCTAGCACAGATACGCAGTATTTT
CASSMDSSTDTQYF
>TRBD2|.|TRBV2|TRBJ2-1
TGTGCCAGCAGTACTAGCGGATACGGGCAGTTCTTC
CASSTSGYGQFF
>.|.|TRBV28|TRBJ1-5
TGTGCCAGCAGCCAGAATTATCAGCCCCAGCATTTT
CASSQNYQPQHF
>TRBD2|.|TRBV11-2|TRBJ2-1
TGTGCCAGCAGCAGATGGGGACTAGCGGGTTCCTACAATGAGCAGTTCTTC
CASSRWGLAGSYNEQFF
>.|.|TRBV5-1|TRBJ2-1
TGCGCCAGCAGCTTGGGCCGGGACCTGGGAATGGATGAGCAGTTCTTC
CASSLGRDLGMDEQFF
>TRBD1|.|TRBV9|TRBJ2-5
TGTGCCAGCAGCGTAGCGGACAGGGAGACCCAGTACTTC
CASSVADRETQYF
>TRBD1|once|TRBV2|TRBJ1-2
TGTGCCAGCAGTTCTTTCGCCTACTCCGGGACAGATGCTTATGGCTACACCTTC
CASSSFAYSGTDAYGYTF
>.|.|TRBV6-6|TRBJ1-2
TGTGCCAGTTCGGTATGGGGGAAAGGGTATGGCTACACCTTC
CASSVWGKGYGYTF
>.|.|TRBV28|TRBJ1-2
TGTGCCAGCAGTCCGGGGACATTATATGGCTACACCTTC
CASSPGTLYGYTF
>.|.|TRBV9|TRBJ2-7
TGTGCCAGCAGCGTAGCTTGGGGGAGTCGGCACGAGCAGTACTTC
CASSVAWGSRHEQYF
>TRBD2|few|TRBV7-8|TRBJ2-1
TGTGCCAGCCGAACGGGACTAGCGGGGAGAATCGGTGAGCAGTTCTTC
CASRTGLAGRIGEQFF
>.|.|TRBV25-1|TRBJ2-7
TGTGCCAGCAGTGACCAGAGGTACGAGCAGTACTTC
CASSDQRYEQYF
>.|.|TRBV5-1|TRBJ2-5
TGCGCCAGCAGCCACGGGACTGGTAAGGAGACCCAGTACTTC
CASSHGTGKETQYF
>.|.|TRBV7-2|TRBJ1-2
TGTGCCAGCAGCTTAGGACAGGATCTTAGCTACACCTTC
CASSLGQDLSYTF